The present TCR beta chain was sequenced within a study of CXCR3-negative and CXCR3-positive naive CD8 T cells. CD45RO-CCR7+CD27+CD95- cells counted as naive CD8+ T cells. In germline, CDR1 is SSHAT, CDR2 FNYEAQ (reference sequence). This CDR3 spans 18 amino acids. As regards this clonotype: The target antigen is unknown.

Libraries were UMI-labeled 5' RACE TRB cDNA. TCRdb re-called the 5' RACE reads and gives one entry per CDR3 protein, without DNA. The listing records 50,000 to 55,000 distinct CDR3 sequences. Study observations and caveats: Similarly elevated diversity marked both naive subsets, with memory CD8+ cells showing far lower diversity. Fresh PBMCs went into most assays, and CXCR3 expression partly declined after cryopreservation. Both naive subsets, CXCR3-negative and CXCR3-positive, displayed similar TRBV-TRBJ usage, unlike memory cells.

The sample taken for sequencing was naive CXCR3- CD8+ T cells from blood. Subset in this sample: CD45RO-CCR7+CD27+CD95- naive CD8+ T cells lacking CXCR3 (TNR3-). The source is a human donor in good health. Some clones in this sample may be carry-over from other donors' samples. V and J are TRBV7-7 and TRBJ1-4; lacking DNA, the TRBD1 call made by TCRdb goes unchecked. The CDR3 loop is CASSDHSPPLTTDEKLFF.